This T cell receptor (beta chain) is from a study of T cell repertoires in cytomegalovirus infection. For the study at large: Based on public TCR beta signatures, there were indications of CMV infection and of a matching HLA type. Study-wide results and limits: People with CMV and the relevant HLA were identified by cumulative public TCR beta family frequency. What dominated the ex vivo response were HLA-C-restricted CMV-specific TCR beta clonotypes.

The CDR3 is made up of 15 amino acids. V dropped 3 bases and J dropped 5; count of bases not matched to a gene: 4. The germline gives CDR1 LNHNV, CDR2 YYDKDF (reference sequence). In TCRdb, the reads were re-called with MiXCR into one record per CDR3 protein. This sample has 130,000 or so distinct CDR3 sequences, with roughly 6% found just once. This clonotype was seen ten or more times. Its antigen is still unknown. Specimen: PBMCs. The sequence was collected from a human donor in good health (CMV status not recorded). Some clones in this sample may be carry-over from other donors' samples. The chain uses TRBV15 and TRBJ2-1, with 10 nucleotides matching TRBD1. For the CDR3, the DNA is TGTGCCACCAGCAGGAGCGGGACAGGGGACAATGAGCAGTTCTTC. Its translation: CATSRSGTGDNEQFF.